The 15 T cell receptor beta chains listed next were all sequenced from one sample in a study of long-term antiretroviral therapy in people with HIV (dated 2022 in TCRdb). The immunoSEQ hsTCRB v3.0 assay was used at survey level resolution for TRB variable region sequencing. TCRdb's version of the immuneACCESS table is confined to in-frame rearrangements and falls short of the full clone set. An unresolved V gene accounts for under half of the shortfall where checked; the remainder is of unknown origin. The sample table records about 35,000 clones; 85% to 95% of these occur just once. 3.6% of the sample lies in the top ten. The specimen comprised unsorted PBMCs, sampled 4.1 years after starting antiretroviral therapy. The receptors shown here come from a woman aged 45-59 years with HIV.

The chain joins TRBV9 to TRBJ2-5, with TRBD2 as a possible D gene (6 bases). Germline V gene data show CDR1 as SGDLS and CDR2 as YYNGEE. V was cut by 6 bases and J by 2 bases, with 17 bases left in between. This CDR3 has 15 amino acids. The CDR3 sequence: CASTLGGRTQETQYF. For the CDR3, the DNA is TGTGCCAGCACCCTGGGGGGACGGACTCAAGAGACCCAGTACTTC.

The rearrangement links TRBV6-1 to TRBJ2-2, with D possibly matching TRBD2 (5 bases). Germline CDR1 MNHNS, CDR2 SASEGT. This CDR3 comprises 15 residues. With 3 bases removed from V and 5 bases from J, the gap between germline ends came to 13 bases. CDR3 DNA sequence: TGTGCCAGCAGTGATCGGGGTGCCATAACCGGGGAGCTGTTTTTT. Translated: CASSDRGAITGELFF.

Points on this clone: The identical CDR3 is also encoded by other nucleotide sequences in the sample. V usage is TRBV10-1 and J usage is TRBJ2-2; D remains unclear. The CDR3 loop spans 12 amino acids. Germline CDR1 WNHNN, CDR2 SYGVQD (reference sequence). V gave up 8 bases and J gave up 5 bases, with 9 bases separating them. As DNA, the CDR3 is TGCGCCAGCTCGCTAGGGACCGGGGAGCTGTTTTTT. Its translation is CASSLGTGELFF.

This chain joins TRBV29-1 and TRBJ1-1; D is uncertain. The germline V and J ends were trimmed by 1 base and 6 bases, with 6 bases remaining between them. Germline CDR1 reads SQVTM; CDR2 reads ANQGSEA. The CDR3 consists of 11 residues. CDR3 protein: CSVEGAAEAFF. The CDR3 DNA follows: TGCAGCGTTGAAGGGGCGGCTGAAGCTTTCTTT. Combining the CDR3 with reference TRBV29-1 and TRBJ1-1 gives the whole variable domain SAVISQKPSRDICQRGTSLTIQCQVDSQVTMMFWYRQQPGQSLTLIATANQGSEATYESGFVIDKFPISRPNLTFSTLTVSNMSPEDSSIYLCSVEGAAEAFFGQGTRLTVV.

V usage is TRBV5-4 and J usage is TRBJ1-4; the match to TRBD1 covers 9 bases. Germline lookup yields CDR1 SGHNT and CDR2 YYREEE (reference sequence). V shed 3 bases, J shed 2 bases, and the junction held 5 bases outside the gene matches. The CDR3 runs to 16 residues. The chain's CDR3 is CASSSGQGATNEKLFF. The CDR3 DNA reads as TGTGCCAGCAGCTCGGGACAGGGAGCCACTAATGAAAAACTGTTTTTT.

V gene TRBV15 combines with J gene TRBJ1-5; a possible D gene is TRBD1 (6 bases). V lost 4 bases, J lost 0 bases, and 10 bases lay in between. CDR1 and CDR2 (germline): LNHNV, YYDKDF (reference sequence). CDR3 size: 15 residues. CDR3 loop: CATSTQGYSNQPQHF. In DNA, the CDR3 is TGTGCCACCAGCACCCAGGGGTATAGCAATCAGCCCCAGCATTTT.

This chain connects TRBV6-1 to TRBJ2-6, with 7 bases that match TRBD1. Trimming at V came to 6 bases and at J to 2 bases, leaving 4 bases not matched to a gene. Germline V gene data show CDR1 as MNHNS and CDR2 as SASEGT. The CDR3 runs 15 residues. CDR3 protein: CASRADRAGANVLTF. DNA for the CDR3: TGTGCCAGCAGGGCTGACAGGGCTGGGGCCAACGTCCTGACTTTC.

This rearrangement joins TRBV5-1 to TRBJ1-1; 7 bases agree with TRBD1. After removal of 5 bases from V and 0 bases from J, the junction contained 10 bases not matched to a gene. The CDR3 totals 16 residues. Germline CDR1 is SGHRS and CDR2 is YFSETQ. Here the CDR3 DNA reads TGCGCCAGCAGTTGGGGCTACGGGACAGTGAACACTGAAGCTTTCTTT. Encoded protein: CASSWGYGTVNTEAFF.

The chain combines TRBV6-6 with TRBJ1-5; D perhaps matches TRBD1 (6 bases). Trimming left V 6 bases short and J 5 bases short, with 17 bases between. Looked up from germline, CDR1 is MNHNY and CDR2 is SVGAGI (reference sequence). This CDR3 has 15 amino acids. The CDR3 bases are TGTGCCAGCAGACAACAGGGAGGCCTTGATCAGCCCCAGCATTTT. Amino acids: CASRQQGGLDQPQHF.

This rearrangement joins TRBV15 to TRBJ1-1; TRBD1 is a possible D gene (5 bases). Germline CDR1 LNHNV, CDR2 YYDKDF (reference sequence). CDR3 length equals 14 residues. V dropped 0 bases and J dropped 3 bases, with 8 bases sitting between them. The CDR3 sequence: CATSREGAYTEAFF. The CDR3, as DNA: TGTGCCACCAGCAGAGAAGGGGCCTACACTGAAGCTTTCTTT.

This clone was found once. The rearrangement links TRBV7-2 to TRBJ2-3; no clear D. This CDR3 has 13 amino acids. V lost 6 bases and J lost 0, with 7 bases in between. Germline-derived CDR1 and CDR2 are SGHTA and FQGNSA. CDR3 sequence: CASRGPSTDTQYF. CDR3 DNA: TGTGCCAGCAGGGGCCCTAGCACAGATACGCAGTATTTT.

This clone came up once. The V call is TRBV2, the J call TRBJ1-2; the D gene is possibly TRBD1 (6 bases). The CDR3 is 13 amino acids. The V gene's germline CDR1 is SNHLY and CDR2 FYNNEI. V shed 6 bases and J shed 12 bases, with 20 bases lying between them. The CDR3: CASRLSPTGWNTF. CDR3 nucleotide sequence: TGTGCCAGCAGACTATCCCCAACAGGGTGGAACACCTTC.

J is TRBJ2-7 and V is TRBV5-4; D not resolved. V was clipped by 1 base and J by 2 bases, with 10 bases between them. The CDR3 is 14 residues long. The germline V gene encodes CDR1 SGHNT and CDR2 YYREEE (reference sequence). CDR3 residues: CASSLSGNAYEQYF. DNA for the CDR3: TGTGCCAGCAGCTTGTCCGGTAATGCCTACGAGCAGTACTTC.

V is TRBV2 and J is TRBJ1-5; no definite D call. Per the germline V gene, CDR1 is SNHLY and CDR2 is FYNNEI. V lost 3 bases to trimming and J lost 3 bases, with 21 bases between them. This CDR3 has 18 amino acids. The CDR3 nucleotides read TGTGCCAGCAGTGATTCCATGGCCCACGCAGGCCTCAATCAGCCCCAGCATTTT. It encodes CASSDSMAHAGLNQPQHF.

This rearrangement joins TRBV7-3 to TRBJ1-1, with a weak D call TRBD1 (6 bases). The germline V and J ends were trimmed by 4 bases and 3 bases, with 12 bases remaining between them. This CDR3 region has 14 residues. CDR1 and CDR2 (germline): SGHTA, FQGTGA. Here the CDR3 DNA reads TGTGCCAGCAGCTCCCTAGGGGGTGACACTGAAGCTTTCTTT. Translating it yields CASSSLGGDTEAFF.